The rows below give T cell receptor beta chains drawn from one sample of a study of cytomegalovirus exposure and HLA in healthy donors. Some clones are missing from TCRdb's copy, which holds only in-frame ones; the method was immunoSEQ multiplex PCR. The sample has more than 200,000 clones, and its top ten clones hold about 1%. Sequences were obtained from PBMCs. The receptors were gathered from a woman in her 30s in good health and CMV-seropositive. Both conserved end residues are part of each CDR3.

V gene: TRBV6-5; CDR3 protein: CASSYVSGGSGNTIYF
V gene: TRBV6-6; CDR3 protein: CASSPTPGPDYGYTF
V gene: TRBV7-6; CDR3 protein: CASSLVQGEETQYF
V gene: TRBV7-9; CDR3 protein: CASHGEGVDYGYTF
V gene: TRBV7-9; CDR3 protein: CASSSRISAGGNTDTQYF
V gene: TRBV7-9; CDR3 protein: CASSPSWGGSEKLFF
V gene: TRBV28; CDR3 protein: CASSLLGTYNEQFF
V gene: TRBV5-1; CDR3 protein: CASSLSSGGYTQYF
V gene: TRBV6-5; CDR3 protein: CASSYSTGHSYEQYF
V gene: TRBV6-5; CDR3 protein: CASSAERESTYEQYF
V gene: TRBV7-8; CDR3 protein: CASSFRRTGTGLETQYF
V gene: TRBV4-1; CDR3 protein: CASSQLQGTSGNTIYF
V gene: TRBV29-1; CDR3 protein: CSVEVPGTEAFF
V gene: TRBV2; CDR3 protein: CASSGTLYGYTF
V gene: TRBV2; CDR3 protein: CASTRDTDSGNTIYF
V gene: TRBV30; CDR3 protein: CAWGTGALGTEAFF
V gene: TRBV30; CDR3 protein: CAWSPGLGTASYEQYF
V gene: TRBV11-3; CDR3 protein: CASSLVGNTGELFF
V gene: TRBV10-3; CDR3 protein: CATQRVQGATGTSGNTIYF
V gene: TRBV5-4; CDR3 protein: CASSSQGISGNTIYF
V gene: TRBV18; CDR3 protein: CASSPQIQGAWAYNEQFF
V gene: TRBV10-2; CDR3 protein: CASSKGQSNEKLFF
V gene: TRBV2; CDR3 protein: CASSEAGGTGNTIYF
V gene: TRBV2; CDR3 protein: CASSEDPGTPPAYEQYF
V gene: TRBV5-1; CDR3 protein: CASSTGQGSGYTF
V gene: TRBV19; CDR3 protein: CASSIAGVLGNQPQHF
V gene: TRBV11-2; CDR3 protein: CASSLRSGVVDEQYF
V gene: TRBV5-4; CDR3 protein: CASSYGTSTDTQYF
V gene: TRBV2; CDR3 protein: CASSSTGSSNYGYTF
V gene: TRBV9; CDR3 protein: CASSPPRSVEQYF
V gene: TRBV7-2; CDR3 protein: CASSLVGGNSGNTIYF
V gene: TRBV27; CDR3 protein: CASSNPGQGNGYTF
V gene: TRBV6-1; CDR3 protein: CASIPGLAGGYEQFF
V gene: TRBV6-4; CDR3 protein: CASSPRTPNTGELFF
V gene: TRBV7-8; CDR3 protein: CASSLDRVAGYTF
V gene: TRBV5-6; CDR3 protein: CASSYRTSGGPSSYNEQFF